Shown below are 30 T cell receptor beta chains from a single sample sequenced in a study of blood T cells in healthy people across ages. Next came a second PCR, run for 7 to 11 cycles, which used a sample-barcoded 5' primer along with a J-beta primer mix. One entry per CDR3 protein results from TCRdb running MiXCR on the 5' RACE reads. The table lists over 700,000 distinct CDR3 sequences, roughly 53% of them singletons. The sequencing input was blood. These receptors were collected from a man older than 75 in good health.

The V call is TRBV6-1, the J call TRBJ1-2; no clear D gene. Germline V lookup: CDR1 MNHNS, CDR2 SASEGT. Trimming pared 8 bases from V and 4 bases from J, leaving 14 bases between. The CDR3 sequence is 13 residues long. Here the CDR3 reads CASCLTGPYGYTF. CDR3 bases: TGTGCCAGCTGCTTAACGGGCCCCTATGGCTACACCTTC.

The count of this clonotype is one. Its ends do not fully match the called genes, so a read error is possible. The genes are TRBV7-2 and TRBJ2-1, with D possibly TRBD2 on 6 matching bases. The CDR3 runs 16 residues. Germline V CDR1 and CDR2: SGHTA, FQGNSA. The CDR3 region is CASSLLGGAFYNERFF. CDR3 bases: TGTGCCAGCAGCTTATTAGGCGGGGCCTTCTACAATGAGCGGTTCTTC.

The chain combines TRBV6-1 with TRBJ2-7; 12 nucleotides match TRBD2. There are 15 residues in the CDR3. Germline CDR1 and CDR2: MNHNS and SASEGT. Trimming at V came to 3 bases and at J to 5 bases, leaving 5 bases not matched to a gene. The DNA for the CDR3 is TGTGCCAGCAGTGATGCGGGACTAGCGGGCGACGAGCAGTACTTC. Translated: CASSDAGLAGDEQYF.

The chain employs TRBV5-1 and TRBJ1-4; TRBD1 matches at 7 bases. The length of the CDR3 is 15 residues. J gave up 8 bases and V 4 bases, and 11 bases lay outside the gene matches. The V gene's germline CDR1 is SGHRS and CDR2 YFSETQ. CDR3 region: CASSTQGDGYEKLFF. CDR3 nucleotides: TGCGCCAGCAGCACGCAGGGGGACGGGTACGAAAAACTGTTTTTT.

The CDR3 spells CASTLTTSGIIDEQFF. The CDR3 nucleotides are TGTGCCAGCACCCTTACGACTAGCGGGATAATCGATGAGCAGTTCTTC. The chain recombines TRBV7-9 with TRBJ2-1; TRBD2 matches 11 bases. J was trimmed by 8 bases and V by 7 bases; bases with no gene match: 13. From germline, CDR1 is SEHNR and CDR2 FQNEAQ (reference sequence). The CDR3 has 16 residues. Filled out from reference TRBV7-9 and TRBJ2-1, the complete variable domain reads DTGVSQNPRHKITKRGQNVTFRCDPISEHNRLYWYRQTLGQGPEFLTYFQNEAQLEKSRLLSDRFSAERPKGSFSTLEIQRTEQGDSAMYLCASTLTTSGIIDEQFFGPGTRLTVL.

The V call is TRBV18, the J call TRBJ1-5, with D possibly TRBD1 on 6 matching bases. V was cut by 4 bases and J by 3 bases, with 10 bases left in between. The CDR3 totals 14 residues. The germline V gene encodes CDR1 KGHSH and CDR2 LQKENI. The CDR3 DNA follows: TGTGCCAGCTCACTGGACAGCCTCAATCAGCCCCAGCATTTT. Protein: CASSLDSLNQPQHF.

V gene TRBV28 combines with J gene TRBJ2-7, with D perhaps matching TRBD2 (6 bases). The J call may be faulty, since TRBJ2-1 better matches the DNA end. Germline V gene data show CDR1 as MDHEN and CDR2 as SYDVKM. This CDR3 is 14 amino acids long. The CDR3 DNA reads as TGTGCCACCCGGCCACAAGCGGGCCGTAGTGAGCAGTTCTTC. It translates to CATRPQAGRSEQFF.

A remark on this clonotype: Mismatch with germline at one junction end may stem from a read error. The chain joins TRBV12-3 or TRBV12-4 to TRBJ2-3; D is undetermined. CDR3 length: 11 amino acids. CDR3 sequence: CASSFGDAQYF. CDR3 nucleotide sequence: TGTGCCAGCAGTTTTGGAGATGCGCAGTATTTT.

Only a few counts were recorded for this clonotype. V and J are TRBV12-3 or TRBV12-4 and TRBJ1-2, with D maybe TRBD1 (5 bases). The CDR3 covers 15 residues. V lost 0 bases and J 2 bases, leaving 10 bases between the germline ends. CDR3 in amino acids: CASSLAPGGNYGYTF. CDR3 DNA: TGTGCCAGCAGTTTAGCCCCCGGGGGGAACTATGGCTACACCTTC.

The J gene is TRBJ2-1, the V gene TRBV9, with a weak D call TRBD2 (5 bases). Germline-derived CDR1 and CDR2 are SGDLS and YYNGEE. Trimming shortened V by 0 bases and J by 9 bases, and 10 bases separated the two germline ends. This CDR3 is 13 amino acids long. The CDR3 DNA reads TGTGCCAGCAGCGTAGATTCCCGGGGTGAGCAGTTCTTC. Encoded protein: CASSVDSRGEQFF.

The gene calls are TRBV24-1 and TRBJ2-1; D is perhaps TRBD1 or TRBD2 (5 bases each). The CDR3 consists of 16 residues. V was pared by 3 bases and J by 8 bases, with 19 bases between. Germline lookup yields CDR1 KGHDR and CDR2 SFDVKD. The CDR3 protein is CATSDAGTRRVDEQFF. CDR3 coding DNA: TGTGCCACCAGTGATGCAGGGACGAGGCGAGTGGATGAGCAGTTCTTC.

The chain carries TRBV27 and TRBJ2-5; 8 nucleotides line up with TRBD1. The J call may be wrong; the DNA end is better matched by TRBJ2-7. CDR3 length: 15 amino acids. Germline V CDR1 and CDR2: MNHEY, SMNVEV (reference sequence). Here the CDR3 reads CASSSADRELYEQYF. CDR3 DNA sequence: TGTGCCAGCAGTTCCGCGGACAGGGAGCTATACGAGCAGTACTTC.

The genes are TRBV28 and TRBJ2-3, with D tentatively TRBD2 (5 bases). Trimming shortened V by 1 base and J by 4 bases, and 6 bases separated the two germline ends. The length of the CDR3 is 13 residues. Germline V gene sequence: CDR1 MDHEN, CDR2 SYDVKM. In nucleotides, the CDR3 is TGTGCCAGCAGTTTATTTAGCGCAGATACGCAGTATTTT. Translated: CASSLFSADTQYF. The whole variable domain, filled in from reference TRBV28 and TRBJ2-3, reads DVKVTQSSRYLVKRTGEKVFLECVQDMDHENMFWYRQDPGLGLRLIYFSYDVKMKEKGDIPEGYSVSREKKERFSLILESASTNQTSMYLCASSLFSADTQYFGPGTRLTVL.

This chain joins TRBV11-2 and TRBJ2-5; 7 bases line up with TRBD1. The CDR3 spans 13 residues. V lost 5 bases and J lost 5; bases outside the gene matches: 5. CDR1 SGHAT and CDR2 FQNNGV come from the germline V gene. The CDR3: CASSVGQAETQYF. The CDR3, as DNA: TGTGCCAGCAGCGTTGGACAGGCGGAGACCCAGTACTTC. Supplemented by reference TRBV11-2 and TRBJ2-5, the full variable domain reads EAGVAQSPRYKIIEKRQSVAFWCNPISGHATLYWYQQILGQGPKLLIQFQNNGVVDDSQLPKDRFSAERLKGVDSTLKIQPAKLEDSAVYLCASSVGQAETQYFGPGTRLLVL.

The rearrangement uses TRBV2 and TRBJ2-4; D might be TRBD1 (6 bases). This CDR3 region has 18 residues. Germline CDR1 is SNHLY and CDR2 is FYNNEI. V lost 4 bases and J 0 bases, leaving 19 bases between the germline ends. The CDR3 loop is CASSGNPPGVLAKNIQYF. The CDR3 DNA reads TGTGCCAGCAGTGGCAACCCCCCAGGGGTCCTAGCCAAAAACATTCAGTACTTC.

The rearrangement uses TRBV20-1 and TRBJ1-6, with a weak D call TRBD1 (6 bases). CDR1 is DFQATT and CDR2 is SNEGSKA in the germline V gene (reference sequence). Trimming pared 6 bases from V and 5 bases from J, leaving 17 bases between. There are 15 residues in the CDR3. For the CDR3, the DNA is TGCAGTGCCCCGGGAGGGGGTAAAGATAATTCACCCCTCCACTTT. Translating gives CSAPGGGKDNSPLHF.

This clonotype was seen more than once but under ten times. V gene TRBV27 combines with J gene TRBJ2-7; 9 bases line up with TRBD1. With V trimmed by 1 base and J by 4 bases, 11 bases remained unmatched. Looked up from germline, CDR1 is MNHEY and CDR2 is SMNVEV (reference sequence). The length of the CDR3 is 17 residues. The CDR3 loop reads CASSLFPTGQGSYEQYF. CDR3 nucleotide sequence: TGTGCCAGCAGTTTATTTCCCACGGGACAGGGTTCGTACGAGCAGTACTTC.

The chain joins TRBV20-1 to TRBJ1-1, with TRBD1 identical over 7 bases. Germline CDR1 reads DFQATT; CDR2 reads SNEGSKA (reference sequence). The V segment lost 6 bases and the J segment 0 bases; nucleotides outside the gene matches: 10. The CDR3 has 15 amino acids. The CDR3 region is CSAEPGQTMNTEAFF. The CDR3 region has the DNA TGCAGTGCGGAACCGGGACAGACTATGAACACTGAAGCTTTCTTT.

The chain employs TRBV2 and TRBJ2-3; 7 bases align to TRBD1. Germline loops: CDR1 SNHLY, CDR2 FYNNEI. This CDR3 region has 14 residues. J gave up 2 bases and V 6 bases, and 5 bases lay outside the gene matches. CDR3 DNA sequence: TGTGCCAGCAGGGATGGGACAGTCACAGATACGCAGTATTTT. Encoded protein: CASRDGTVTDTQYF. The entire variable domain, with the rest obtained from reference TRBV2 and TRBJ2-3, is as follows: EPEVTQTPSHQVTQMGQEVILRCVPISNHLYFYWYRQILGQKVEFLVSFYNNEISEKSEIFDDQFSVERPDGSNFTLKIRSTKLEDSAMYFCASRDGTVTDTQYFGPGTRLTVL.

The chain recombines TRBV12-3 or TRBV12-4 with TRBJ2-7; 10 positions agree with TRBD1. The J call is uncertain, as TRBJ2-5 better fits the DNA end. The CDR3 sequence is 14 residues long. CDR3 in DNA: TGTGCCAGCGGTCGGACAGGGGGAAAAGAGACCCAGTACTTC. Translating gives CASGRTGGKETQYF.

The gene calls are TRBV20-1 and TRBJ1-2; no reliable D call. Germline CDR1 is DFQATT and CDR2 is SNEGSKA (reference sequence). This CDR3 has 12 amino acids. V lost 2 bases and J lost 2, with 6 bases in between. CDR3 amino acids: CSARSLNYGYTF. The CDR3, as DNA: TGCAGTGCTAGAAGCCTAAACTATGGCTACACCTTC.

This clonotype was detected a few times. This chain joins TRBV2 and TRBJ2-5, with D perhaps assigned TRBD1 or TRBD2 (5 bases each). Germline CDR1 SNHLY, CDR2 FYNNEI. The CDR3 consists of 16 residues. The V and J ends lost 6 bases and 0 bases respectively, with 17 bases between them. The CDR3 is CASSHPGRMYQETQYF. The CDR3 DNA is TGTGCCAGCAGCCATCCGGGACGGATGTACCAAGAGACCCAGTACTTC.

This clonotype turned up a few times. The rearrangement uses TRBV7-2 and TRBJ2-3, with D perhaps matching TRBD2 (5 bases). Germline assignment: CDR1 SGHTA and CDR2 FQGNSA. The V gene lost 3 bases and the J gene lost 2 bases, with 12 bases spanning the gap. The CDR3 spans 15 residues. The DNA for the CDR3 is TGTGCCAGCAGCTTGGTCAGCGGCCCCACAGATACGCAGTATTTT. This translates into CASSLVSGPTDTQYF.

The chain is built from TRBV4-1 and TRBJ1-2; possibly TRBD1 for D (6 bases). The CDR3 has 13 residues. Per the germline V gene, CDR1 is MGHRA and CDR2 is YSYEKL. V lost 5 bases and J 5 bases, leaving 12 bases between the germline ends. The CDR3 sequence: CASSGGLRYGYTF. In DNA, the CDR3 is TGCGCCAGCAGCGGGGGGCTGAGGTATGGCTACACCTTC.

The chain combines TRBV14 with TRBJ2-1, with a possible D match to TRBD2 (5 bases). The J call may be incorrect, as the DNA end agrees better with TRBJ2-7. Germline V gene data show CDR1 as SGHDN and CDR2 as FVKESK. CDR3 length: 15 amino acids. This CDR3 reads CASSQIPIGGSEQYF. Here the CDR3 DNA reads TGTGCCAGCAGCCAAATCCCAATCGGAGGAAGCGAGCAGTACTTC.

The table lists this clonotype with many counts. The rearrangement links TRBV12-3 or TRBV12-4 to TRBJ1-2; D might be TRBD1 (6 bases). Deletions cut 5 bases from V and 4 bases from J, with 8 bases between. The CDR3 has 12 residues. The CDR3 spells CASSTGFYGYTF. CDR3 DNA sequence: TGTGCCAGCAGTACAGGGTTCTATGGCTACACCTTC.

This chain joins TRBV29-1 and TRBJ2-7; TRBD2 might be the D (6 bases). From germline, CDR1 is SQVTM and CDR2 ANQGSEA. This CDR3 has 14 residues. V lost 3 bases and J 4 bases, leaving 16 bases between the germline ends. CDR3 nucleotide sequence: TGCAGCGTTGACGGCGGGACTGAGGAGTACGAGCAGTACTTC. Its protein is CSVDGGTEEYEQYF.

V and J are TRBV29-1 and TRBJ1-1; D call uncertain. The germline V and J ends were trimmed by 5 bases and 8 bases, with 12 bases remaining between them. The V gene's germline CDR1 is SQVTM and CDR2 ANQGSEA. The CDR3 totals 11 residues. The CDR3 region has the DNA TGCAGCGTTCTAAATACTGGCGAAGCTTTCTTT. Its protein is CSVLNTGEAFF.

This clonotype was counted a few times. The V and J genes are TRBV5-6 and TRBJ2-7; no clear D gene. This CDR3 spans 17 amino acids. Germline loops: CDR1 SGHDT, CDR2 YYEEEE. Trimming stripped 0 bases from V and 3 bases from J, with 19 bases between. CDR3 sequence reads: CASSLVTELQQNYEQYF. As DNA, the CDR3 is TGTGCCAGCAGCTTGGTCACGGAGCTTCAGCAGAACTACGAGCAGTACTTC. The complete variable domain, with remaining parts taken from reference TRBV5-6 and TRBJ2-7, reads DAGVTQSPTHLIKTRGQQVTLRCSPKSGHDTVSWYQQALGQGPQFIFQYYEEEERQRGNFPDRFSGHQFPNYSSELNVNALLLGDSALYLCASSLVTELQQNYEQYFGPGTRLTVT.

This chain joins TRBV28 and TRBJ1-5; tentative D call: TRBD1 (5 bases). The CDR3 consists of 14 residues. V was shortened by 5 bases and J by 6 bases, with 14 bases between the two germline ends. Germline loops: CDR1 MDHEN, CDR2 SYDVKM. The CDR3 sequence: CASSPPGGGQPQHF. The CDR3 DNA is TGTGCCAGCAGTCCCCCTGGGGGAGGTCAGCCCCAGCATTTT.